This TCR beta chain comes out of a study of beta chain features in type 1 diabetes. Study-wide findings and caveats: Researchers report that Type 1 diabetes patients had moderately but significantly shorter TCRB CDR3s across all four CD4+ subsets. When cDNA is sequenced, cells with high TCR expression could be over-represented.

This clone showed up just a few times. Its target is not known. Sequencing targeted expressed TCRB transcripts, as all isolated RNA had been reverse transcribed. Generated by immunoSEQ multiplex PCR, the TCRdb table keeps only in-frame clones and is missing some. The top ten clones hold 0.9% to 1.4% of a sample with some 23,000 clones, 68% of them seen once. CDR1 is MNHNY and CDR2 is SVGAGI in the germline V gene (reference sequence). V trimming: 2 bases; J trimming: 3 bases; junction bases outside the gene matches: 4. This CDR3 has 16 residues. Material: stem cell memory CD4+ T cells from blood. The rearrangement joins TRBV6-6 to TRBJ1-3; 10 nucleotides match TRBD1. The clonotype originates from a woman between 40 and 55 years old with type 1 diabetes. The CDR3 sequence is CASSYRTGGVGNTIYF. CDR3 nucleotides: TGTGCCAGCAGTTACAGGACAGGGGGAGTTGGAAACACCATATATTTT.